This T cell receptor beta chain is from a study of blood T cell repertoires in COVID-19. As for the study in general: From the United States, Italy and Spain came samples of acute and convalescent COVID-19. The analysed material was cDNA or gDNA that came from T cells, B-cell-depleted T cells, or PBMCs.

This CDR3 contains 13 residues. The ends lost 4 bases at V and 5 bases at J; junction bases unmatched: 4. Per germline, CDR1 SGHAT and CDR2 FQNNGV. Original processing notes: From reference gene primer amplification, estimates of nucleated cell counts were derived. Measured with immunoSEQ multiplex PCR; TCRdb has only the in-frame clones, and not every one. Clone size and V and J calls were adopted from that table, with D and trimming inferred from the DNA. The sample includes approximately 110,000 clones, 85% of them seen just once. There are a few counts of this clone. The specimen was peripheral blood. The TCR sequence derives from a middle-aged man with acute or convalescent COVID-19. J is TRBJ1-1 and V is TRBV11-2; the match to TRBD1 covers 7 bases. The CDR3 loop is CASSWQGGTEAFF. DNA for the CDR3: TGTGCCAGCAGCTGGCAGGGGGGAACTGAAGCTTTCTTT.